The 32 T cell receptor beta chains presented below share a single source sample, sequenced in a study of cytomegalovirus exposure and HLA in healthy donors. PCR used 60 Vbeta primers and 13 Jbeta primers. TCRdb's copy holds only in-frame clones and misses some; the assay was immunoSEQ multiplex PCR. The top ten hold 1.5% to 2.5% of the sample, which has approximately 260,000 clones, almost 85% seen once. Sequenced sample: PBMCs. These receptors were obtained from a woman in her thirties or forties in good health and CMV-seropositive.

V and J are TRBV18 and TRBJ2-2, with TRBD1 identical over 9 bases. Germline-derived CDR1 and CDR2 are KGHSH and LQKENI. The V segment lost 4 bases and the J segment 3 bases; nucleotides outside the gene matches: 9. The CDR3 runs 17 residues. CDR3 sequence: CASSQSHRGLDTGELFF. The CDR3 DNA reads TGTGCCAGCTCACAAAGTCACAGGGGGCTCGACACCGGGGAGCTGTTTTTT.

The V and J genes are TRBV11-3 and TRBJ2-2, with TRBD1 as a possible D gene (5 bases). The CDR3 sequence is 16 residues long. V gave up 5 bases and J gave up 2 bases, with 15 bases separating them. Germline values: CDR1 SGHNT, CDR2 YENEEA. CDR3 sequence: CASSPERGPNTGELFF. The CDR3 bases are TGTGCCAGCAGCCCGGAAAGGGGCCCCAACACCGGGGAGCTGTTTTTT.

The genes are TRBV25-1 and TRBJ2-5; 10 bases match TRBD1. Trimming took 1 base from V and 4 from J; bases not matched to a gene: 6. The CDR3 is 16 amino acids. From germline, CDR1 is MGHDK and CDR2 SYGVNS. The DNA of the CDR3 is TGTGCCAGCAGTGAATTTCGGACAGGGGGTCGAGAGACCCAGTACTTC. Translated, it gives CASSEFRTGGRETQYF.

The rearrangement links TRBV11-3 to TRBJ1-1; 8 positions match TRBD1. V dropped 2 bases and J dropped 3; count of bases not matched to a gene: 8. In germline, CDR1 is SGHNT, CDR2 YENEEA. The CDR3 covers 16 residues. The CDR3 sequence: CASSLLNRGWDTEAFF. CDR3 in DNA: TGTGCCAGCAGCTTATTGAACAGGGGGTGGGACACTGAAGCTTTCTTT.

This clone has at least ten counts. Additional DNA sequences in this sample encode the identical CDR3. This rearrangement joins TRBV5-4 to TRBJ1-1; TRBD1 matches at 8 bases. V gave up 1 base and J gave up 5 bases; unmatched junction bases: 1. Germline CDR1 reads SGHNT; CDR2 reads YYREEE (reference sequence). The CDR3 has 13 amino acids. The chain's CDR3 is CASSLQGATEAFF. CDR3 DNA sequence: TGTGCCAGCAGCTTGCAGGGGGCGACTGAAGCTTTCTTT.

This clone was picked up a small number of times. At one boundary the junction diverges from the germline segment, which might be a read error. V gene TRBV6-5 combines with J gene TRBJ2-3, with 9 bases identical to TRBD1. This CDR3 spans 16 amino acids. Germline V gives CDR1 MNHEY, CDR2 SVGAGI. CDR3 bases: TGTGCCAGCAGTTCAATTTACTGGGACAGGGCCAACCGACAATTTTTT. Its translation: CASSSIYWDRANRQFF.

The chain couples TRBV29-1 to TRBJ2-2; TRBD1 might be the D (5 bases). CDR1 is SQVTM and CDR2 is ANQGSEA in the germline V gene. The V end was cut by 6 bases, the J end by 7 bases, with 15 bases between. The CDR3 is 13 amino acids. In nucleotides, the CDR3 is TGCAGCGTGCAGACAGACGTGTACGGGGAGCTGTTTTTT. Translated: CSVQTDVYGELFF.

V is TRBV14 and J is TRBJ2-3, with D possibly being TRBD1 (5 bases). V lost 3 bases and J lost 2, with 15 bases in between. The CDR3 has 16 residues. Germline CDR1 SGHDN, CDR2 FVKESK. DNA of the CDR3: TGTGCCAGCAGCCAGCTCCCAGGGATGTCCACAGATACGCAGTATTTT. Protein: CASSQLPGMSTDTQYF.

The chain is built from TRBV7-2 and TRBJ1-2, with unresolved D. The V and J ends lost 1 base and 8 bases respectively, with 17 bases between them. Germline V gene data show CDR1 as SGHTA and CDR2 as FQGNSA. The length of the CDR3 is 15 residues. The CDR3 spells CASSLDVSVTGGYTF. Here the CDR3 DNA reads TGTGCCAGCAGCTTAGACGTATCAGTCACGGGAGGCTACACCTTC.

This clone was picked up one time. CDR3 amino acids: CASSPQTRISSYNEQFF. CDR3 DNA: TGTGCCAGCAGCCCCCAGACTCGAATTAGCTCCTACAATGAGCAGTTCTTC. The rearrangement uses TRBV9 and TRBJ2-1; D remains unclear. From germline, CDR1 is SGDLS and CDR2 YYNGEE. This CDR3 is built from 17 residues. Deletions cut 4 bases from V and 0 bases from J, with 17 bases between.

This clone has more than one count but fewer than ten. This sequence joins TRBV5-1 and TRBJ2-2, with a tentative D call TRBD2 (6 bases). Germline V gives CDR1 SGHRS, CDR2 YFSETQ. Trimming removed 0 bases at V and 4 bases at J, with 13 bases between. There are 16 residues in the CDR3. The CDR3 loop reads CASSLVPGSGTGELFF. The CDR3 bases are TGCGCCAGCAGCTTGGTTCCCGGGAGTGGCACCGGGGAGCTGTTTTTT.

This chain links TRBV4-2 with TRBJ2-5, with 15 bases that match TRBD2. Germline-derived CDR1 and CDR2 are LGHNA and YNFKEQ. With V trimmed by 4 bases and J by 2 bases, 2 bases remained unmatched. The CDR3 is 16 amino acids. The CDR3 coding sequence is TGTGCCAGCAGCCTGGGACTAGCGGGGGGACAAGAGACCCAGTACTTC. It specifies CASSLGLAGGQETQYF.

CDR3 bases: TGTGCCAGCAGCCCTGAAGGGGGACTAGCTGCAGATACGCAGTATTTT. It is translated as CASSPEGGLAADTQYF. The chain has TRBV7-3 and TRBJ2-3, with 9 bases matching TRBD2. V was clipped by 5 bases and J by 4 bases; unmatched bases: 10. The CDR3 runs 16 residues. Germline CDR1 and CDR2: SGHTA and FQGTGA. The entire variable domain, with the rest obtained from reference TRBV7-3 and TRBJ2-3, is as follows: GAGVSQTPSNKVTEKGKYVELRCDPISGHTALYWYRQSLGQGPEFLIYFQGTGAADDSGLPNDRFFAVRPEGSVSTLKIQRTERGDSAVYLCASSPEGGLAADTQYFGPGTRLTVL.

Concerning this clone: A junction boundary mismatches the germline segment, possibly from a read error. The V gene is TRBV13, the J gene TRBJ2-1; 9 bases map to TRBD2. This CDR3 comprises 16 residues. Germline CDR1 reads PRHDT; CDR2 reads FYEKMQ (reference sequence). CDR3 nucleotide sequence: TGTGCCAGCAGCCATAGAGCGGGAGGAGACTACGATGAGCAGTTCTTC. The encoded protein is CASSHRAGGDYDEQFF. Variable domain in full (rest from reference TRBV13 and TRBJ2-1): AAGVIQSPRHLIKEKRETATLKCYPIPRHDTVYWYQQGPGQDPQFLISFYEKMQSDKGSIPDRFSAQQFSDYHSELNMSSLELGDSALYFCASSHRAGGDYDEQFFGPGTRLTVL.

V and J are TRBV5-4 and TRBJ2-5; D is perhaps TRBD2 (5 bases). The J call may not be correct, given that the DNA end is closer to TRBJ2-7. The CDR3 sequence is 15 residues long. Germline V CDR1 and CDR2: SGHNT, YYREEE (reference sequence). DNA of the CDR3: TGTGCCAGCAGCTTGGCCGGACTTCCTCGCTACGAGCAGTACTTC. Its protein is CASSLAGLPRYEQYF.

The V call is TRBV11-1, the J call TRBJ2-2; 10 nucleotides line up with TRBD2. V shed 6 bases, J shed 4 bases, and the junction held 8 bases outside the gene matches. CDR3 length: 16 residues. Germline CDR1 SGHAT, CDR2 FQDESV (reference sequence). Written as DNA, the CDR3 is TGTGCCAGCAGTCCGAAGCGGGAGGGGGGCACCGGGGAGCTGTTTTTT. It translates to CASSPKREGGTGELFF. Full variable domain (remainder filled in from reference TRBV11-1 and TRBJ2-2): EAEVAQSPRYKITEKSQAVAFWCDPISGHATLYWYRQILGQGPELLVQFQDESVVDDSQLPKDRFSAERLKGVDSTLKIQPAELGDSAMYLCASSPKREGGTGELFFGEGSRLTVL.

This clone was detected only a few times. This chain links TRBV18 with TRBJ2-1; 7 bases match TRBD1. CDR3 length: 14 residues. Germline V lookup: CDR1 KGHSH, CDR2 LQKENI. The junction had 6 bases not matched to a gene; V was cut back by 4 bases and J by 6 bases. The CDR3 DNA sequence: TGTGCCAGCTCACTCGACAGGGAAGTCAATGAGCAGTTCTTC. Translation gives CASSLDREVNEQFF.

The CDR3 DNA sequence: TGTGCCAGCAGCCCCGGGACAGTCGACTATGGCTACACCTTC. It codes for CASSPGTVDYGYTF. The chain links TRBV5-4 to TRBJ1-2; 7 bases fit TRBD1. Germline V lookup: CDR1 SGHNT, CDR2 YYREEE (reference sequence). Trimming removed 4 bases from V and 3 bases from J; junction bases left unmatched: 6. The CDR3 totals 14 residues.

The V and J genes are TRBV7-6 and TRBJ2-1; TRBD1 is a possible D gene (6 bases). Trimming cost V 2 bases and J 0 bases, with 14 bases left between them. Germline assignment: CDR1 SGHVS and CDR2 FNYEAQ. The length of the CDR3 is 17 residues. The CDR3 sequence: CASSLQGQRSSYNEQFF. The CDR3 DNA is TGTGCCAGCAGCTTACAGGGGCAGCGGAGCTCCTACAATGAGCAGTTCTTC. Full variable domain (missing parts from reference TRBV7-6 and TRBJ2-1): GAGVSQSPRYKVTKRGQDVALRCDPISGHVSLYWYRQALGQGPEFLTYFNYEAQQDKSGLPNDRFSAERPEGSISTLTIQRTEQRDSAMYRCASSLQGQRSSYNEQFFGPGTRLTVL.

This rearrangement joins TRBV6-5 to TRBJ2-3; unclear D gene. Trimming took off 8 bases at V and 1 base at J, with 4 bases between the two ends. Germline V gene sequence: CDR1 MNHEY, CDR2 SVGAGI. The CDR3 contains 11 residues. The CDR3 sequence is CASGRTDTQYF. The CDR3 DNA is TGTGCCAGCGGGCGCACAGATACGCAGTATTTT.

A note on this clone: Other DNA sequences from this sample encode an identical CDR3 as well. This chain connects TRBV6-5 to TRBJ1-1; D gene ambiguous. Trimming cost V 3 bases and J 4 bases, with 12 bases left between them. This CDR3 is built from 14 residues. Looked up from germline, CDR1 is MNHEY and CDR2 is SVGAGI. CDR3 region: CASSYAGGGTEAFF. The CDR3 DNA sequence: TGTGCCAGCAGTTATGCAGGAGGTGGCACTGAAGCTTTCTTT.

This clone was picked up one time. The chain joins TRBV6-5 to TRBJ2-7, with TRBD2 matching 13 bases. The germline V gene encodes CDR1 MNHEY and CDR2 SVGAGI. The CDR3 totals 15 residues. With V trimmed by 6 bases and J by 4 bases, 6 bases remained unmatched. CDR3 sequence reads: CASSLRLAGGYEQYF. CDR3 DNA sequence: TGTGCCAGCAGCCTTAGACTAGCGGGGGGATACGAGCAGTACTTC.

This rearrangement joins TRBV19 to TRBJ2-1; possible D gene TRBD1, 6 bases. The CDR3 consists of 15 residues. Trimming pared 8 bases from V and 6 bases from J, leaving 20 bases between. Germline assignment: CDR1 LNHDA and CDR2 SQIVND (reference sequence). CDR3 region: CASSSRDKETNEQFF. CDR3 DNA: TGTGCCAGTTCATCTAGGGACAAAGAGACCAATGAGCAGTTCTTC.

The J gene is TRBJ2-3, the V gene TRBV5-4, with a possible D match to TRBD2 (6 bases). The CDR3 consists of 14 residues. CDR1 SGHNT and CDR2 YYREEE come from the germline V gene (reference sequence). V was shortened by 1 base and J by 2 bases, with 8 bases between the two germline ends. CDR3 in amino acids: CASSLTSPTDTQYF. Here the CDR3 DNA reads TGTGCCAGCAGCTTGACTAGCCCCACAGATACGCAGTATTTT.

The chain couples TRBV27 to TRBJ1-2; maybe TRBD1 (5 bases). Trimming stripped 11 bases from V and 6 bases from J, with 13 bases between. Germline lookup yields CDR1 MNHEY and CDR2 SMNVEV (reference sequence). This CDR3 has 11 amino acids. CDR3 region: CAAGRANGYTF. CDR3 sequence (DNA): TGTGCCGCCGGCAGGGCAAATGGCTACACCTTC.

The J gene is TRBJ2-3, the V gene TRBV5-3; possibly TRBD2 for D (6 bases). TRBV5-3 is an ORF; its function is uncertain. V dropped 2 bases and J dropped 2 bases, with 12 bases sitting between them. The CDR3 sequence is 15 residues long. The DNA of the CDR3 is TGTGCCAGAAGCTTCAAGGACTATCCCACAGATACGCAGTATTTT. It yields the protein CARSFKDYPTDTQYF.

The J gene is TRBJ2-1, the V gene TRBV10-3; 11 bases line up with TRBD2. The ends lost 5 bases at V and 8 bases at J; junction bases unmatched: 5. This CDR3 comprises 14 residues. Germline V CDR1 and CDR2: ENHRY, SYGVKD. The CDR3 DNA follows: TGTGCCATCAGTACTAGCGGGAGCCGCGATGAGCAGTTCTTC. Amino acids: CAISTSGSRDEQFF.

In DNA, the CDR3 is TGTGCCAGCAGTGACAGTTTCCACGAGCAGTACTTC. It translates to CASSDSFHEQYF. This chain connects TRBV6-1 to TRBJ2-7; the D is unclear. The CDR3 is made up of 12 amino acids. Germline CDR1 is MNHNS and CDR2 is SASEGT. Trimming shortened V by 3 bases and J by 5 bases, and 8 bases separated the two germline ends.

This chain links TRBV15 with TRBJ2-1, with 7 bases aligning to TRBD2. Per germline, CDR1 LNHNV and CDR2 YYDKDF (reference sequence). This CDR3 has 15 amino acids. V lost 0 bases to trimming and J lost 7 bases; unmatched junction nucleotides: 6. DNA of the CDR3: TGTGCCACCAGCAGAGATCCAGCGGGAAATAATGAGCAGTTCTTC. This translates into CATSRDPAGNNEQFF.

This clone was recorded once. This CDR3 reads CATRDSRSSSYNEQFF. As DNA, the CDR3 is TGTGCCACCAGGGACAGCAGGTCGTCCTCCTACAATGAGCAGTTCTTC. This chain joins TRBV19 and TRBJ2-1; 7 bases are a match to TRBD1. This CDR3 is built from 16 residues. Trimming at V came to 10 bases and at J to 0 bases, leaving 12 bases not matched to a gene. Germline assignment: CDR1 LNHDA and CDR2 SQIVND (reference sequence).

The chain joins TRBV7-2 to TRBJ2-1, with 14 positions matching TRBD2. The CDR3 runs to 18 residues. The V gene end was trimmed by 1 base and the J gene end by 9 bases; junction bases not matched to a gene: 11. The V gene's germline CDR1 is SGHTA and CDR2 FQGNSA. CDR3 sequence: CASSLVHGGLAGAVEQFF. The CDR3 DNA is TGTGCCAGCAGCTTAGTCCATGGGGGACTAGCGGGAGCTGTTGAGCAGTTCTTC.

Concerning this clone: Other nucleotide sequences in the sample specify the same CDR3. The chain employs TRBV30 and TRBJ2-1, with D perhaps TRBD2 (6 bases). CDR1 and CDR2 (germline): GTSNPN, SVGIG (reference sequence). This CDR3 region has 13 residues. V dropped 0 bases and J dropped 8 bases, with 11 bases sitting between them. CDR3 nucleotides: TGTGCCTGGAGTGTGGCGGCTAGCGATGAGCAGTTCTTC. It codes for CAWSVAASDEQFF.